The rows below give T cell receptor beta chains drawn from one sample of a study of shared clonotypes between healthy human individuals. Some clones are missing from TCRdb's copy, which holds only in-frame ones; the method was immunoSEQ multiplex PCR. Of 2 million to 2.5 million clones in the sample, approximately 90% are singletons; the top ten hold around 0.35%. Sequencing was performed on naive CD4+ T cells from PBMCs. These receptors were collected from a man aged 18-30 years in good health. Some clones in this sample may be carry-over from other donors' samples. Each CDR3 is given with its conserved first and last residue. A D gene is named only where the DNA matches it firmly. Clone size is not always given. Where it is, it says once, few, many or a class for expanded clones.

CDR3nt	CDR3aa	len	d_gene	v_gene	j_gene	abundance
TGTGCCAGCAGCTTGGCGGGGGGGCCAGGGATGAACACTGAAGCTTTCTTT	CASSLAGGPGMNTEAFF	17	-	TRBV5-5	TRBJ1-1	-
TGCAGCGTGAGTCGGGATAGCAATCAGCCCCAGCATTTT	CSVSRDSNQPQHF	13	-	TRBV29-1	TRBJ1-5	-
TGTGCCAGCAGTGAAGGGAATCTAAGGGAGCAGTACTTC	CASSEGNLREQYF	13	-	TRBV6-1	TRBJ2-7	once
TGTGCCAGCAGCTCCGGACAGTCGTTCTCTGGGGCCGACGTCCTGACTTTC	CASSSGQSFSGADVLTF	17	-	TRBV5-5	TRBJ2-6	-
TGTGCCAGCAGTTCGCCCGGGGCGGGAGGGCGGTGGAATGAGCAGTTCTTC	CASSSPGAGGRWNEQFF	17	TRBD2	TRBV28	TRBJ2-1	-
TGTGCCAGCAGCTCCCGGGGGGCGGTGAACACTGAAGCTTTCTTT	CASSSRGAVNTEAFF	15	-	TRBV11-3	TRBJ1-1	-
TGCGCCAGCAGCTTGGGGACTAGCGGATCCAACACAGATACGCAGTATTTT	CASSLGTSGSNTDTQYF	17	TRBD2	TRBV5-1	TRBJ2-3	-
TGTGCCACCAGCCGGAGGGTCAACGTGAACACTGAAGCTTTCTTT	CATSRRVNVNTEAFF	15	-	TRBV15	TRBJ1-1	-
TGCGCCAGCAGCCAAGAAAGAGGGGGAGGGCGGGAGGAGACCCAGTACTTC	CASSQERGGGREETQYF	17	-	TRBV4-1	TRBJ2-5	-
TGTGCCAGCAGTTTGAACATCTATAGCAATCAGCCCCAGCATTTT	CASSLNIYSNQPQHF	15	-	TRBV27	TRBJ1-5	-
TGTGCCAGTAGTGGAGCCATAGACAGGGTGACAGATACGCAGTATTTT	CASSGAIDRVTDTQYF	16	TRBD1	TRBV19	TRBJ2-3	-
TGTGCCAGCAGTGGAAATCTAGAGACGCAGTATTTT	CASSGNLETQYF	12	-	TRBV25-1	TRBJ2-3	-
TGTGCCAGCAGCCAAGATTCTGCCAGCACAGATACGCAGTATTTT	CASSQDSASTDTQYF	15	-	TRBV4-2	TRBJ2-3	-
TGCGCCAGCAGCTTACGAGCCCCGGGGGCCGACTATGGCTACACCTTC	CASSLRAPGADYGYTF	16	-	TRBV5-1	TRBJ1-2	-
TGTGCCAGCAGCCCCCTAGGGGGAGCGGGGAGAAGGAATGAGCAGTTCTTC	CASSPLGGAGRRNEQFF	17	-	TRBV7-2	TRBJ2-1	-
TGTGCCAGCAGGCAAAATGAGCGGGGACCAGCTTTCTTT	CASRQNERGPAFF	13	-	TRBV11-2	TRBJ1-1	once
TGTGCCAGCAGCTTAGAGGGAGGATCCTACGAGCAGTACTTC	CASSLEGGSYEQYF	14	-	TRBV7-2	TRBJ2-7	-
TGTGCCAGCAGCTTAAGGGGAAACACCATATATTTT	CASSLRGNTIYF	12	-	TRBV7-9	TRBJ1-3	-
TGCAGCGTTGAAACAGGGGCTGAGCAGTTCTTC	CSVETGAEQFF	11	TRBD1	TRBV29-1	TRBJ2-1	-
TGTGCCAGCAGCTTGGTCAGTTCAGTCGGCTACACCTTC	CASSLVSSVGYTF	13	-	TRBV5-4	TRBJ1-2	-
TGTGCCAGCAGCCAACCACAGGGGCCACCTAGGATCGGGGAGCTGTTTTTT	CASSQPQGPPRIGELFF	17	TRBD1	TRBV4-2	TRBJ2-2	-
TGCGCCAGCAGCCCCATCAGCGGGACTAGCGGGACGGTGGCGAATGAGCAGTTCTTC	CASSPISGTSGTVANEQFF	19	TRBD2	TRBV5-1	TRBJ2-1	-
TGCGCCAGCAGCTTGGCTTTAGCGGGAGTCGGGGAGACCCAGTACTTC	CASSLALAGVGETQYF	16	TRBD2	TRBV5-1	TRBJ2-5	-
TGTGCCAGCAGCGTATCGGGGCTAGCGGGACTGGAGCAGTACTTC	CASSVSGLAGLEQYF	15	TRBD2	TRBV9	TRBJ2-7	-
TGTGCCAGCAGTTACCCTACCCGACACCCGACGCCCCAGCATTTT	CASSYPTRHPTPQHF	15	-	TRBV6-6	TRBJ1-5	-
TGTGCCAGCAGCTTAGACTATTTCGGACTAGCCGAGAATGAGCAGTTCTTC	CASSLDYFGLAENEQFF	17	TRBD2	TRBV11-1	TRBJ2-1	-
TGTGCCAGTAGCCTAACCCCCACCCAACGAGGAGCTATAAACATTCAGTACTTC	CASSLTPTQRGAINIQYF	18	-	TRBV19	TRBJ2-4	-
TGTGCCAGCTCACCACTCACGGGAGGAGGGGATGAGCAGTTCTTC	CASSPLTGGGDEQFF	15	TRBD2	TRBV18	TRBJ2-1	-